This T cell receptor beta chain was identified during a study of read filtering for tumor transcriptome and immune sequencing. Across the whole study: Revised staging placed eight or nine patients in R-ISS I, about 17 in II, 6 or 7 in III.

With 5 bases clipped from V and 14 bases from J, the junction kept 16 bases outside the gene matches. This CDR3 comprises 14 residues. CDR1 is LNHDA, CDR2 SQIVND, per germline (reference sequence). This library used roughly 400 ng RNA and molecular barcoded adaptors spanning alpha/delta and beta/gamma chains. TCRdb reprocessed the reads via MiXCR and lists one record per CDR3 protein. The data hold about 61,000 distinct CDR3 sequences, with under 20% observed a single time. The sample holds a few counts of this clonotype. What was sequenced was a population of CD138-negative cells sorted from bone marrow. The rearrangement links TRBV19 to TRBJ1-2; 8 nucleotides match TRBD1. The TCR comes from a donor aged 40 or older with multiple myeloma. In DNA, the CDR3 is TGTGCCAGTAGTGGGACAGGCTTAACTATGGCTGAAACCTTC. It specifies CASSGTGLTMAETF.